This T cell receptor beta chain was identified in a study of shared clonotypes between healthy human individuals. Regarding the study as a whole: Non-shared clonotypes were found to have lower generation probabilities than the clonotypes that were shared by all four of the sorted-subset donors. Exclusively blood specimens were collected; tissue repertoires likely differ. The study generally estimated greater richness for naive than memory subsets. Several donors showed sharing of approximately 4.7% of naive CD4 clonotypes.

Details on this clone: What it recognizes is unknown. This specimen includes other DNA sequences encoding the same CDR3.

Clones were read by immunoSEQ multiplex PCR, and TCRdb kept only the in-frame ones, dropping some. The sample comprises some 740,000 clones, about 91% of which are singletons, and about 25% rests with the top ten. Germline V gene sequence: CDR1 MNHEY, CDR2 SMNVEV (reference sequence). Trimming shortened V by 2 bases and J by 3 bases, and 11 bases separated the two germline ends. The CDR3 totals 14 residues. Selected positively for CCR7 and CD45RO-negative, naive CD8 cells excluded terminally differentiated effector memory CD45RA+ cells. The receptor comes from a man aged 25-45 years in good health. This chain joins TRBV27 and TRBJ2-7; D may be TRBD1 (5 bases). Source material: naive CD8+ T cells sorted from blood. CDR3 loop: CASSLRRANYEQYF. CDR3 sequence (DNA): TGTGCCAGCAGTTTACGCAGGGCCAACTACGAGCAGTACTTC.